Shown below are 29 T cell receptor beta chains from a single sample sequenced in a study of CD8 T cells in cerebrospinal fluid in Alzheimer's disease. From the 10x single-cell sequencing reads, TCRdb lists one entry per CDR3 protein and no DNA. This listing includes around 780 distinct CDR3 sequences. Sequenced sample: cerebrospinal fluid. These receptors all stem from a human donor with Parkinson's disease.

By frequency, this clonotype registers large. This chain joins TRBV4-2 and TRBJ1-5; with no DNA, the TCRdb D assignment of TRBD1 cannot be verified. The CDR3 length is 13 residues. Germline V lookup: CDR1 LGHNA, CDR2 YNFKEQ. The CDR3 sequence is CASSQDRDQPQHF.

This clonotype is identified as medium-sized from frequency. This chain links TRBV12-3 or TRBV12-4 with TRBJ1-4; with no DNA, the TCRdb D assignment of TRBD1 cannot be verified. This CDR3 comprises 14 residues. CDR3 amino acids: CASSTAGYNRKLFF.

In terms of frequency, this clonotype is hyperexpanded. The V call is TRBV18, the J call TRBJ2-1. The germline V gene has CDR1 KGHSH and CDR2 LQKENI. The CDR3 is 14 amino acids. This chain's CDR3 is CASSPPGYPNEQFF.

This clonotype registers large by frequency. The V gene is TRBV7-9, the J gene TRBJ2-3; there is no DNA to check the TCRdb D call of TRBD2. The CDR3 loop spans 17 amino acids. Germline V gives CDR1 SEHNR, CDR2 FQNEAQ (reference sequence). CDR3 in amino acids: CASSSGQAGDRTDTQYF.

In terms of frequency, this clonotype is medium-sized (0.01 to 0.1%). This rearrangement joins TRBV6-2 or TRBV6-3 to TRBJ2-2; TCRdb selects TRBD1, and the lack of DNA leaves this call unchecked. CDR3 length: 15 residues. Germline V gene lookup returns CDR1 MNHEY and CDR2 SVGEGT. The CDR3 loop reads CASSERGGFFGELFF.

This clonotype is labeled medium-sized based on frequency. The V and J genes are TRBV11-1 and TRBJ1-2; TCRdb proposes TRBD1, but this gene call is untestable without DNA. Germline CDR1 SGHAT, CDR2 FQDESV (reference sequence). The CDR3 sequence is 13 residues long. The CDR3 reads CASSFPGESGYTF. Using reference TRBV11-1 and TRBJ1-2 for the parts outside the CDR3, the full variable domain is EAEVAQSPRYKITEKSQAVAFWCDPISGHATLYWYRQILGQGPELLVQFQDESVVDDSQLPKDRFSAERLKGVDSTLKIQPAELGDSAMYLCASSFPGESGYTFGSGTRLTVV.

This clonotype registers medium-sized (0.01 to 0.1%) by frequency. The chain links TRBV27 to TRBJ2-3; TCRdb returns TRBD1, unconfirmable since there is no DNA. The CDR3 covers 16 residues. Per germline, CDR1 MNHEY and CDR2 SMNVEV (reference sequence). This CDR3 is CASSLSHPGLSDTQYF.

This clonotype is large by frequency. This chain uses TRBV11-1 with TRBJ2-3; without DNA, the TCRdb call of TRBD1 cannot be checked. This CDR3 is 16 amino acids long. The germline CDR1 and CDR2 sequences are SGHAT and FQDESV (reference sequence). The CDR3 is CASREGRGARTDTQYF.

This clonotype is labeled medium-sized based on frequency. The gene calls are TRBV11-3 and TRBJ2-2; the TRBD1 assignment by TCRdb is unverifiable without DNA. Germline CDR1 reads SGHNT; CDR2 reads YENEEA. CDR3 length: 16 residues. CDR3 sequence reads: CASIRNGGDNTGELFF.

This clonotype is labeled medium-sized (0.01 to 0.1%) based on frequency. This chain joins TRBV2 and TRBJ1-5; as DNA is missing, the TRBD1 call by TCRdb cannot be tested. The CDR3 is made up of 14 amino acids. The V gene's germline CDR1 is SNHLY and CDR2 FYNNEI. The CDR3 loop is CASSEIGGIQPQHF.

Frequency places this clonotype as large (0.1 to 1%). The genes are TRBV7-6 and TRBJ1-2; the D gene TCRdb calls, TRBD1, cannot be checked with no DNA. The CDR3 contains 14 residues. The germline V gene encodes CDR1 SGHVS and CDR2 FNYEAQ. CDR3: CASSPKTGLQGYTF.

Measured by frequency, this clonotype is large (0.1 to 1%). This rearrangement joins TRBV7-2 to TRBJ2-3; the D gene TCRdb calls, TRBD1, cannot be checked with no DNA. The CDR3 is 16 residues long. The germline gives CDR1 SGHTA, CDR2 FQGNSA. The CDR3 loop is CASSLRGRGGTDTQYF.

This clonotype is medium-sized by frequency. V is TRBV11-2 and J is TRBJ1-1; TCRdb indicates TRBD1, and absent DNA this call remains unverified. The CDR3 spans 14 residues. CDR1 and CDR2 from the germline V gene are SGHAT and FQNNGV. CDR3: CASRSGTGSAEAFF.

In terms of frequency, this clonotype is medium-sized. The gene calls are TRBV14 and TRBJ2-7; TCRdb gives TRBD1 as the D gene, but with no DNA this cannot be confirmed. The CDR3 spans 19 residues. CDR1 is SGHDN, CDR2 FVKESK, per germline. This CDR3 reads CASSKSRDRGISANYEQYF. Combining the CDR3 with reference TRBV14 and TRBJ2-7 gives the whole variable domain EAGVTQFPSHSVIEKGQTVTLRCDPISGHDNLYWYRRVMGKEIKFLLHFVKESKQDESGMPNNRFLAERTGGTYSTLKVQPAELEDSGVYFCASSKSRDRGISANYEQYFGPGTRLTVT.

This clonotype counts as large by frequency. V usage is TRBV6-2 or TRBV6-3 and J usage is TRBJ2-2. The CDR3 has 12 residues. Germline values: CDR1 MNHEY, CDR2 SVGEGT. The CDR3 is CASSLGTGELFF.

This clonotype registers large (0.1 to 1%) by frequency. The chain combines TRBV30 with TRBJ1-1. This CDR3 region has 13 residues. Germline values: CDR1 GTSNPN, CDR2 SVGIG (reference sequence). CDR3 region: CAWSVLGMSEAFF.

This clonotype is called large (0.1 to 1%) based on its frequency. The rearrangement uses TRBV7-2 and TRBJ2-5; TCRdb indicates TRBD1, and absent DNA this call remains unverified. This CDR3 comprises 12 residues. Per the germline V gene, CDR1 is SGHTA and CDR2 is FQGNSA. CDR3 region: CASSYPGQGFHF.

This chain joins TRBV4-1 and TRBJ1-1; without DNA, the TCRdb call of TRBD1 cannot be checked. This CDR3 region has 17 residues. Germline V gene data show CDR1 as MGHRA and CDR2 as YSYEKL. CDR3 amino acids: CASSQAGTGIMNTEAFF.

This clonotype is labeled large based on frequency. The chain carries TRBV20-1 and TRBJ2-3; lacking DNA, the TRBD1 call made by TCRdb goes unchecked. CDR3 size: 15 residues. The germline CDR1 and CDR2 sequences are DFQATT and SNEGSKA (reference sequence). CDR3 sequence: CSARAKGLRTDTQYF.

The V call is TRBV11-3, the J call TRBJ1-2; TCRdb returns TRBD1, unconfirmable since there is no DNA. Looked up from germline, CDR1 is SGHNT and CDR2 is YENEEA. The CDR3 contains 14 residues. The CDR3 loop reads CASSWTGDDYGYTF.

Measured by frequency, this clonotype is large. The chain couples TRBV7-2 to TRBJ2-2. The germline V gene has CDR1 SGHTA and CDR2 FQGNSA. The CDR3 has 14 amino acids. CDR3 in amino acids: CASSLTLNTGELFF.

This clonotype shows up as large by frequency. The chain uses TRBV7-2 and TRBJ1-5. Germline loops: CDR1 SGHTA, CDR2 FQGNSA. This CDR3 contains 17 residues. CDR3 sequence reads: CASSRRGSWDSNQPQHF. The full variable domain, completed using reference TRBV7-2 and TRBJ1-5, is GAGVSQSPSNKVTEKGKDVELRCDPISGHTALYWYRQSLGQGLEFLIYFQGNSAPDKSGLPSDRFSAERTGGSVSTLTIQRTQQEDSAVYLCASSRRGSWDSNQPQHFGDGTRLSIL.

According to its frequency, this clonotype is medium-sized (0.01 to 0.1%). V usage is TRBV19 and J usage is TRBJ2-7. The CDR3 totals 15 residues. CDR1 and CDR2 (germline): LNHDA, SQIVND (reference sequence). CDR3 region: CASTDSGNRAYEQYF.

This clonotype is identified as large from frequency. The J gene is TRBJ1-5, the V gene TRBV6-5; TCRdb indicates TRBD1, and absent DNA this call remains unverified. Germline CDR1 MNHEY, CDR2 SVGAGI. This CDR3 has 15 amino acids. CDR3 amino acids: CASSITGNNGQPQHF.

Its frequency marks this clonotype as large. Here the CDR3 reads CASSLPGTVSGELFF. The chain is built from TRBV7-9 and TRBJ2-2; TCRdb picks TRBD1, but there is no DNA to check that call. Germline CDR1 is SEHNR and CDR2 is FQNEAQ (reference sequence). There are 15 residues in the CDR3.

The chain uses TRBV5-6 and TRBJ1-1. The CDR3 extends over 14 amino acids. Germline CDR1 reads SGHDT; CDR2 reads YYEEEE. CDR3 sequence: CASSPAGRLTEAFF. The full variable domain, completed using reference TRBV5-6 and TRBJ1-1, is DAGVTQSPTHLIKTRGQQVTLRCSPKSGHDTVSWYQQALGQGPQFIFQYYEEEERQRGNFPDRFSGHQFPNYSSELNVNALLLGDSALYLCASSPAGRLTEAFFGQGTRLTVV.

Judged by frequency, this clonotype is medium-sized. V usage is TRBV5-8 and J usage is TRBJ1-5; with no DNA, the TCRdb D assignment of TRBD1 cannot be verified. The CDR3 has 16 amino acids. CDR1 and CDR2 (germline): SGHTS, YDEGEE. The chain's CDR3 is CASSRYLTGGHQPQHF.

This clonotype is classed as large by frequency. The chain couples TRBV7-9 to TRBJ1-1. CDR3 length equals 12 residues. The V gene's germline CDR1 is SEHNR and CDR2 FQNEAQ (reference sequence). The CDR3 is CASSLAYAEAFF.

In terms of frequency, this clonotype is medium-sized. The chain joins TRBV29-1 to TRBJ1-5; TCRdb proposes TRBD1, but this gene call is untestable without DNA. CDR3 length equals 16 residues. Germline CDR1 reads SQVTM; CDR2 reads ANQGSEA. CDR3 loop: CSVVTPRGTGGQPQHF.